This TCR beta chain was recovered during a study of tumor and adjacent non-tumor tissue in lung cancer. This clonotype was recorded a few times. Sequence at one end of the junction differs from germline and may be a read error. Three rounds of nested PCR, following a modified ARM-PCR protocol, produced the TCRbeta library. TCRdb called the multiplex PCR reads again in MiXCR, with one record for every CDR3 protein. Of over 85,000 distinct CDR3 sequences in the sample, over 70% were seen once. Germline values: CDR1 SGHKS, CDR2 YYEKEE (reference sequence). This CDR3 has 14 residues. No cell sorting was done before RNA was extracted from the tissue.

The TCR was taken from a man in his 70s with non-small cell lung cancer. The chain joins TRBV5-5 to TRBJ1-4; D gene uncertain. The sequencing input was lung tumor tissue. The chain's CDR3 is CASNSLRDNGKLFF. Written as DNA, the CDR3 is TGTGCCAGCAACTCCCTGCGGGATAATGGAAAACTGTTTTTT.